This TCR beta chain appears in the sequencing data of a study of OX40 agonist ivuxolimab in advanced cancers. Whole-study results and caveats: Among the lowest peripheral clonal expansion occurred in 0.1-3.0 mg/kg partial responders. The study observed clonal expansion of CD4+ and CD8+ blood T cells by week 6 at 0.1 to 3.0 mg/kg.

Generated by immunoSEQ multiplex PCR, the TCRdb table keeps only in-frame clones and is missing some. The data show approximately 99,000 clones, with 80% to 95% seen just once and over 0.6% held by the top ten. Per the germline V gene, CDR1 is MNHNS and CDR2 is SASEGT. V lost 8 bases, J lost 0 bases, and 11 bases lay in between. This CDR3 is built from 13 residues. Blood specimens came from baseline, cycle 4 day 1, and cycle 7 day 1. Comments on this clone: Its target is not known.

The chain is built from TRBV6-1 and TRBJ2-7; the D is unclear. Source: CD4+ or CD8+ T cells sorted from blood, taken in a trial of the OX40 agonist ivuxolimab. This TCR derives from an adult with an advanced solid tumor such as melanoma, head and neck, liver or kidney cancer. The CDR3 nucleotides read TGTGCCAGCGGGTACTCGAGCTCCTACGAGCAGTACTTC. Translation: CASGYSSSYEQYF.